The 28 T cell receptor beta chains below all came from one sample that was sequenced in a study of blood T cell repertoires in COVID-19. Sequenced by immunoSEQ multiplex PCR; TCRdb stores in-frame clones only, minus some. The sample comprises a few hundred thousand clones, approximately 77% of which are singletons, and about 1% rests with the top ten. Sequenced material: peripheral blood. These receptor sequences come from a human donor with acute or convalescent COVID-19. The donor label of this sample is uncertain.

This clone was seen a handful of times. This sequence joins TRBV7-6 and TRBJ1-2, with D perhaps TRBD1 (6 bases). Germline CDR1 SGHVS, CDR2 FNYEAQ. CDR3 size: 13 residues. Trimming removed 1 base from V and 4 bases from J, with 7 bases in between. The CDR3 loop reads CASSLVGGYGYTF. The CDR3 DNA reads TGTGCCAGCAGCTTAGTAGGGGGCTATGGCTACACCTTC.

This clone occurred a few times. In the same sample, other DNA sequences code for this CDR3. The V and J genes are TRBV7-9 and TRBJ2-7, with D perhaps TRBD2 (6 bases). V lost 4 bases and J lost 5, with 15 bases in between. This CDR3 has 14 amino acids. Germline V gives CDR1 SEHNR, CDR2 FQNEAQ (reference sequence). As DNA, the CDR3 is TGTGCCAGCAGCTCGGGGACTTCCGGGGACGAGCAGTACTTC. It specifies CASSSGTSGDEQYF.

This clone was seen more than once but under ten times. The chain has TRBV19 and TRBJ2-1, with D possibly TRBD2 on 6 matching bases. V was clipped by 0 bases and J by 8 bases, with 14 bases between them. This CDR3 comprises 15 residues. Germline V gene sequence: CDR1 LNHDA, CDR2 SQIVND (reference sequence). The CDR3: CASSIDTSLRDEQFF. The CDR3 DNA follows: TGTGCCAGTAGTATAGATACTAGCTTGAGGGATGAGCAGTTCTTC.

The J gene is TRBJ2-7, the V gene TRBV25-1, with TRBD1 identical over 7 bases. The CDR3 has 13 amino acids. Trimming cost V 11 bases and J 4 bases; bases outside gene matches: 11. Germline V gene lookup returns CDR1 MGHDK and CDR2 SYGVNS. In DNA, the CDR3 is TGTGCCTTCCTGAGGACAGGACTTTACGAGCAGTACTTC. As protein: CAFLRTGLYEQYF.

This sequence joins TRBV7-9 and TRBJ2-7; a possible D gene is TRBD1 (6 bases). V gave up 5 bases and J gave up 2 bases, with 19 bases separating them. Germline CDR1 is SEHNR and CDR2 is FQNEAQ (reference sequence). This CDR3 is built from 16 residues. This chain's CDR3 is CASSHNPSQGTYEQYF. The CDR3 DNA sequence: TGTGCCAGCAGCCATAACCCTTCACAGGGTACCTACGAGCAGTACTTC.

The chain links TRBV6-1 to TRBJ2-7, with D possibly being TRBD1 (6 bases). V gave up 1 base and J gave up 4 bases, with 14 bases separating them. The germline gives CDR1 MNHNS, CDR2 SASEGT. This CDR3 contains 15 residues. The CDR3 protein is CASSEGVRGRYEQYF. The DNA of the CDR3 is TGTGCCAGCAGTGAAGGTGTCAGGGGTCGGTACGAGCAGTACTTC.

Points on this clone: The identical CDR3 is also encoded by other nucleotide sequences in the sample. The chain has TRBV5-6 and TRBJ2-7, with D possibly TRBD2 on 5 matching bases. The CDR3 is made up of 12 amino acids. Trimming shortened V by 5 bases and J by 3 bases, and 9 bases separated the two germline ends. Germline V gene data show CDR1 as SGHDT and CDR2 as YYEEEE. CDR3 sequence reads: CASSRTFYEQYF. DNA for the CDR3: TGTGCCAGCAGTCGGACTTTCTACGAGCAGTACTTC.

The V gene is TRBV28, the J gene TRBJ2-3; no definite D call. This CDR3 has 13 amino acids. Trimming left V 4 bases short and J 5 bases short, with 10 bases between. Germline assignment: CDR1 MDHEN and CDR2 SYDVKM. This CDR3 is CASSSTWRDTQYF. The CDR3 bases are TGTGCCAGCAGTTCCACTTGGAGAGATACGCAGTATTTT.

The gene calls are TRBV20-1 and TRBJ1-3, with 11 bases aligning to TRBD1. V gave up 3 bases and J gave up 0 bases; unmatched junction bases: 13. This CDR3 has 19 residues. Germline V gene sequence: CDR1 DFQATT, CDR2 SNEGSKA (reference sequence). Here the CDR3 DNA reads TGCAGTGCTAGTCGGGGGGACAGGGGGGTTTTTAACTCTGGAAACACCATATATTTT. Translation gives CSASRGDRGVFNSGNTIYF.

V usage is TRBV2 and J usage is TRBJ1-2; the D gene is possibly TRBD1 (5 bases). The CDR3 is made up of 12 amino acids. Per germline, CDR1 SNHLY and CDR2 FYNNEI. Trimming cost V 6 bases and J 2 bases, with 7 bases left between them. Here the CDR3 DNA reads TGTGCCAGCAGGGGGGGGAACTATGGCTACACCTTC. It specifies CASRGGNYGYTF.

This chain connects TRBV6-1 to TRBJ2-1; D is ambiguous. CDR3 length equals 13 residues. Deletions cut 1 base from V and 5 bases from J, with 6 bases between. The germline gives CDR1 MNHNS, CDR2 SASEGT. The CDR3 loop is CASSEGPNNEQFF. The CDR3 DNA sequence: TGTGCCAGCAGTGAAGGGCCGAACAATGAGCAGTTCTTC.

The rearrangement links TRBV19 to TRBJ1-1; D possibly corresponds to TRBD1 (6 bases). There are 16 residues in the CDR3. Germline values: CDR1 LNHDA, CDR2 SQIVND (reference sequence). V shed 6 bases and J shed 0 bases, with 17 bases lying between them. In DNA form, the CDR3 reads TGTGCCAGTAGAGACAGGTCCAGGGTCATGAACACTGAAGCTTTCTTT. Translating it yields CASRDRSRVMNTEAFF.

The genes are TRBV6-2 or TRBV6-3 and TRBJ2-7, with D maybe TRBD2 (6 bases). V was cut by 5 bases and J by 1 base, with 15 bases left in between. Per the germline V gene, CDR1 is MNHEY and CDR2 is SVGEGT. The CDR3 spans 15 residues. The CDR3 sequence: CASSPPGTPSYEQYF. Written as DNA, the CDR3 is TGTGCCAGCAGTCCCCCCGGGACTCCTTCCTACGAGCAGTACTTC.

The sample holds one count of this clone. The CDR3 sequence is CASSFTSGSLPFSYEQYF. The CDR3 bases are TGTGCCAGCAGCTTCACTAGCGGGAGCCTCCCCTTCTCCTACGAGCAGTACTTC. This chain uses TRBV11-3 with TRBJ2-7; 11 nucleotides align to TRBD2. The J segment lost 0 bases and the V segment lost 3 bases, leaving 10 bases of the junction unmatched. Germline V lookup: CDR1 SGHNT, CDR2 YENEEA. The CDR3 covers 18 residues.

V is TRBV18 and J is TRBJ2-1; D is possibly TRBD2 (5 bases). This CDR3 is 17 amino acids long. V was cut by 1 base and J by 8 bases, with 21 bases left in between. The germline CDR1 and CDR2 sequences are KGHSH and LQKENI. This CDR3 is CASSPRRGATIRDEQFF. The CDR3 coding sequence is TGTGCCAGCTCACCACGACGGGGAGCAACGATCAGAGATGAGCAGTTCTTC.

The chain couples TRBV7-2 to TRBJ2-1, with D perhaps matching TRBD1 (5 bases). Trimming took off 2 bases at V and 3 bases at J, with 11 bases between the two ends. Germline V CDR1 and CDR2: SGHTA, FQGNSA. The CDR3 extends over 15 amino acids. This CDR3 is CASSLSFGHYNEQFF. The CDR3 nucleotides read TGTGCCAGCAGCTTATCCTTTGGACACTACAATGAGCAGTTCTTC. Full variable domain (rest looked up from reference TRBV7-2 and TRBJ2-1): GAGVSQSPSNKVTEKGKDVELRCDPISGHTALYWYRQSLGQGLEFLIYFQGNSAPDKSGLPSDRFSAERTGGSVSTLTIQRTQQEDSAVYLCASSLSFGHYNEQFFGPGTRLTVL.

The chain joins TRBV23-1 to TRBJ2-5; 8 bases are shared with TRBD1. TRBV23-1 has ORF status, its function being uncertain. The CDR3 consists of 15 residues. J lost 3 bases, V lost 4 bases, and 7 bases had no gene match. The chain's CDR3 is CASSPGQEVKETQYF. In DNA form, the CDR3 reads TGCGCCAGCAGTCCGGGACAGGAAGTAAAAGAGACCCAGTACTTC.

V is TRBV5-1 and J is TRBJ2-3; 7 bases map to TRBD1. The CDR3 length is 15 residues. The germline CDR1 and CDR2 sequences are SGHRS and YFSETQ. With V trimmed by 5 bases and J by 4 bases, 10 bases remained unmatched. CDR3 sequence: CASRVGDRGPDTQYF. The DNA of the CDR3 is TGCGCCAGCAGAGTCGGGGACAGAGGGCCAGATACGCAGTATTTT.

V is TRBV2 and J is TRBJ1-2; TRBD1 is a possible D gene (6 bases). This CDR3 is built from 14 residues. V lost 7 bases and J lost 3, with 15 bases in between. Germline CDR1 reads SNHLY; CDR2 reads FYNNEI. The CDR3 coding sequence is TGTGCCAGCACCGAGAAACCAGGGGACTATGGCTACACCTTC. Translating gives CASTEKPGDYGYTF.

The chain joins TRBV7-8 to TRBJ2-3; D possibly corresponds to TRBD2 (5 bases). The V gene's germline CDR1 is SGHVS and CDR2 FQNEAQ. Deletions cut 8 bases from V and 4 bases from J, with 10 bases between. The CDR3 sequence is 12 residues long. The CDR3 here is CASRTRADTQYF. The DNA of the CDR3 is TGTGCCAGCCGGACTCGGGCAGATACGCAGTATTTT. The complete variable domain, with remaining parts taken from reference TRBV7-8 and TRBJ2-3, reads GAGVSQSPRYKVAKRGQDVALRCDPISGHVSLFWYQQALGQGPEFLTYFQNEAQLDKSGLPSDRFFAERPEGSVSTLKIQRTQQEDSAVYLCASRTRADTQYFGPGTRLTVL.

This chain joins TRBV29-1 and TRBJ1-2; D not resolved. The CDR3 contains 13 residues. Germline CDR1 SQVTM, CDR2 ANQGSEA. V was shortened by 5 bases and J by 1 base, with 11 bases between the two germline ends. CDR3 sequence: CSVKKLVNYGYTF. DNA of the CDR3: TGCAGCGTTAAAAAACTTGTTAACTATGGCTACACCTTC.

There are a few counts of this clone. The chain uses TRBV18 and TRBJ1-2; D gene uncertain. The germline V and J ends were trimmed by 3 bases and 0 bases, with 11 bases remaining between them. The CDR3 length is 15 residues. CDR1 is KGHSH, CDR2 LQKENI, per germline. The CDR3 reads CASSPGDLANYGYTF. CDR3 sequence (DNA): TGTGCCAGCTCACCCGGCGACTTAGCTAACTATGGCTACACCTTC.

The rearrangement joins TRBV30 to TRBJ1-1; weak D call: TRBD1 (6 bases). The germline CDR1 and CDR2 sequences are GTSNPN and SVGIG (reference sequence). Deletions cut 3 bases from V and 3 bases from J, with 11 bases between. The CDR3 spans 13 residues. The CDR3 coding sequence is TGTGCCTGGAGGGGACAACTGTACACTGAAGCTTTCTTT. It specifies CAWRGQLYTEAFF.

This chain uses TRBV30 with TRBJ2-2; 12 nucleotides match TRBD2. Germline lookup yields CDR1 GTSNPN and CDR2 SVGIG (reference sequence). CDR3 length: 15 residues. Trimming at V came to 0 bases and at J to 7 bases, leaving 3 bases not matched to a gene. CDR3 region: CAWSVLAGGDGELFF. Written as DNA, the CDR3 is TGTGCCTGGAGTGTACTAGCGGGAGGCGACGGGGAGCTGTTTTTT.

The chain uses TRBV15 and TRBJ2-2; 9 bases line up with TRBD1. Germline V CDR1 and CDR2: LNHNV, YYDKDF (reference sequence). With 2 bases clipped from V and 7 bases from J, the junction kept 8 bases outside the gene matches. This CDR3 has 16 amino acids. Written as DNA, the CDR3 is TGTGCCACCAGCAGACAATTACAGGGGGCGGGCGGGGAGCTGTTTTTT. Translated: CATSRQLQGAGGELFF.

This chain uses TRBV6-1 with TRBJ1-2; 7 positions agree with TRBD1. The V gene end was trimmed by 2 bases and the J gene end by 7 bases; junction bases not matched to a gene: 10. The germline V gene encodes CDR1 MNHNS and CDR2 SASEGT. The CDR3 is 15 amino acids. The CDR3 spells CASSELLTGVSGYTF. The CDR3 nucleotides are TGTGCCAGCAGTGAACTTCTAACAGGGGTTAGTGGCTACACCTTC.

The chain joins TRBV7-2 to TRBJ2-5, with D maybe TRBD1 (7 bases). The CDR3 covers 15 residues. The germline V gene encodes CDR1 SGHTA and CDR2 FQGNSA. Trimming removed 7 bases at V and 5 bases at J, with 20 bases between. CDR3 loop: CASTHQGDSGETQYF. The CDR3 DNA sequence: TGTGCCAGCACCCACCAGGGGGACTCCGGGGAGACCCAGTACTTC.

This clone was observed once. The J gene is TRBJ2-2, the V gene TRBV5-5, with 7 bases lining up with TRBD1. Unmatched junction bases numbered 10, after V lost 5 bases and J lost 3 bases. This CDR3 spans 16 amino acids. Per germline, CDR1 SGHKS and CDR2 YYEKEE (reference sequence). DNA for the CDR3: TGTGCCAGCAGTACACGACAGGGAGTAGACACCGGGGAGCTGTTTTTT. Amino acids: CASSTRQGVDTGELFF.